This T cell receptor (beta chain) was observed in a study of cytomegalovirus exposure and HLA in healthy donors. A single count supports this clone. PCR amplification relied on 60 Vbeta primers (plus 13 Jbeta primers). Sequenced by immunoSEQ multiplex PCR; TCRdb stores in-frame clones only, minus some. This table has approximately 170,000 clones, roughly 80% appearing once. V lost 2 bases and J lost 7; bases outside the gene matches: 5. The CDR3 loop spans 14 amino acids. Per germline, CDR1 KGHSH and CDR2 LQKENI. The V gene is TRBV18, the J gene TRBJ1-2; 9 positions agree with TRBD1. Sequencing used PBMCs. This TCR came from a man in his fifties or sixties in good health and CMV-seropositive. The CDR3: CASSPWTGEAGYTF. CDR3 bases: TGTGCCAGCTCACCATGGACAGGGGAAGCTGGCTACACCTTC.